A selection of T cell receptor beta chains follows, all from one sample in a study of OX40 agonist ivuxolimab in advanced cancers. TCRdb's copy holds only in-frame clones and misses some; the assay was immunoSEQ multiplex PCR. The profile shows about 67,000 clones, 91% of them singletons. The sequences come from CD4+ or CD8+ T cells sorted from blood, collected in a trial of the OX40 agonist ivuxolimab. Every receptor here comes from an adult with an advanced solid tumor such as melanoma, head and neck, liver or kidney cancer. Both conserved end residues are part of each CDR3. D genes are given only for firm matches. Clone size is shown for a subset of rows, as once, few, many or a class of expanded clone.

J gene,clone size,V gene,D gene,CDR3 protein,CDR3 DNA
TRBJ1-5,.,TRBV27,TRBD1,CASSYGQDTSNQPQHF,TGTGCCAGCAGTTACGGACAGGATACTAGCAATCAGCCCCAGCATTTT
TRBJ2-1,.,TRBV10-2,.,CASTSHNEQFF,TGCGCCAGTACTTCCCACAATGAGCAGTTCTTC
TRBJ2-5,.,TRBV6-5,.,CASTEDPSGETQYF,TGTGCCAGCACCGAGGACCCCTCGGGGGAGACCCAGTACTTC
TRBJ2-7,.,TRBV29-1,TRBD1,CSVEDEGQGNYEQYF,TGCAGCGTTGAAGATGAAGGACAGGGAAACTACGAGCAGTACTTC
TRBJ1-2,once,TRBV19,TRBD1,CASGQGYYGYTF,TGTGCCAGTGGACAGGGGTACTATGGCTACACCTTC
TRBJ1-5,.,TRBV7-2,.,CASSHGTGYNQPQHF,TGTGCCAGCAGCCATGGAACAGGGTACAATCAGCCCCAGCATTTT
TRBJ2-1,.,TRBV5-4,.,CASSLQLANEQFF,TGTGCCAGCAGCTTGCAACTAGCCAATGAGCAGTTCTTC
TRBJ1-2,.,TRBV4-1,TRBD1,CASTGTGGVYGYTF,TGCGCCAGCACCGGGACAGGGGGTGTCTATGGCTACACCTTC
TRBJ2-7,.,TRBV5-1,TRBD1,CASSLGDRGYEQYF,TGCGCCAGCAGCTTGGGAGACAGGGGATACGAGCAGTACTTC
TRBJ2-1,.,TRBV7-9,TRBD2,CASSLVSGSLNEQFF,TGTGCCAGCAGCTTAGTCAGCGGGAGTTTGAATGAGCAGTTCTTC
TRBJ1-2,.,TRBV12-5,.,CASGPDPTGNGLYGYTF,TGTGCTAGTGGTCCGGACCCAACAGGGAATGGCCTTTATGGCTACACCTTC
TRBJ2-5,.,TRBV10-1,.,CASGPVGSETQYF,TGCGCCAGCGGCCCCGTGGGCTCGGAGACCCAGTACTTC
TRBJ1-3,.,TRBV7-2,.,CASSWVLASGNTIYF,TGTGCCAGCAGCTGGGTCCTCGCCTCTGGAAACACCATATATTTT
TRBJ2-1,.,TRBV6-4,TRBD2,CASSDSKREGLNEQFF,TGTGCCAGCAGTGACTCAAAGCGGGAGGGCCTAAATGAGCAGTTCTTC
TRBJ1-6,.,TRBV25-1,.,CASSEGTNSPLHF,TGTGCCAGCAGTGAAGGGACGAATTCACCCCTCCACTTT
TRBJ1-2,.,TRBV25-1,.,CASKGFNGYTF,TGTGCCAGCAAGGGGTTCAATGGCTACACCTTC
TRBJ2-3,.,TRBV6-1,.,CASSEFAGPSTDTQYF,TGTGCCAGCAGTGAGTTTGCGGGACCGAGCACAGATACGCAGTATTTT
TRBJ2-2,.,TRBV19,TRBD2,CASSIGASGNGGDTGELFF,TGTGCCAGTAGTATTGGGGCTAGCGGAAACGGCGGGGACACCGGGGAGCTGTTTTTT
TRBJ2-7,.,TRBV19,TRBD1,CASSTDRGLSYEQYF,TGTGCCAGTAGTACGGACAGGGGGCTCTCCTACGAGCAGTACTTC
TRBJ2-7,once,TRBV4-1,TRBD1,CASSQGTGSEQYF,TGCGCCAGCAGCCAAGGGACAGGGAGCGAGCAGTACTTC
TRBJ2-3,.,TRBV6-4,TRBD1,CASSEMTGGPDTQYF,TGTGCCAGCAGTGAGATGACAGGGGGGCCAGATACGCAGTATTTT
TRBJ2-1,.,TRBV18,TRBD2,CASSPPPGTSVSDAYNEQFF,TGTGCCAGCTCACCACCCCCCGGGACTAGCGTCAGCGACGCCTACAATGAGCAGTTCTTC
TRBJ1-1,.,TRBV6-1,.,CAGGQGPEAFF,TGTGCCGGAGGGCAAGGTCCTGAAGCTTTCTTT
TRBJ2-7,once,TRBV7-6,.,CASSLAVGPDYEQYF,TGTGCCAGCAGCTTAGCGGTCGGACCCGATTACGAGCAGTACTTC
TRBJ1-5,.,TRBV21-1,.,CASSFSVHWHHQPQHF,TGTGCCAGCAGTTTTAGTGTACATTGGCATCATCAGCCCCAGCATTTT
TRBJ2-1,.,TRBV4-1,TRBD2,CASSQISGSRDEQFF,TGCGCCAGCAGCCAGATTAGCGGGAGTAGAGATGAGCAGTTCTTC
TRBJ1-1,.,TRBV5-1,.,CASSLDRVGSTEAFF,TGCGCCAGCAGCTTGGATAGGGTGGGTAGCACTGAAGCTTTCTTT
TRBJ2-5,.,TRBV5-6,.,CASSFLVRGPWETQYF,TGTGCCAGCAGCTTTCTTGTCCGGGGCCCCTGGGAGACCCAGTACTTC